This T cell receptor beta chain originates from a study of regulatory T cells in long-lasting Graves disease (dated by TCRdb to the early 2020s). Regarding the complete study: Newly diagnosed Graves' disease patients had taken antithyroid drugs for less than 3 months. Persistent Graves' disease patients were compared with newly diagnosed Graves' disease patients by peripheral blood TCR sequencing and RNA sequencing. The study was conducted in China and was registered as a clinical trial. A total of about 33 samples underwent TCR sequencing, from around 13 patients with persistent Graves' disease and roughly 20 patients with newly diagnosed Graves' disease. The full study reports these points: Sequencing and analysis were restricted to the TCR beta chain. Compared with newly diagnosed patients, patients with persistent Graves' disease had lower TCR Shannon entropy and fewer highly expanded clones, which suggests clonal expansion. A larger number of public clonotypes was shared among persistent patients (over 2,500) than among newly diagnosed patients (around 890). The authors noted that the small sample size was a limitation that may lower accuracy. Peripheral blood alone was examined, since thyroid tissue, which constituted the primary lesion, could not be accessed.

What the time point label conveys for this sample: newly diagnosed GD, antithyroid drugs for less than 3 months. RNA was extracted from PBMCs in TRIzol for both TCR sequencing and RNA sequencing. The diagnosis of Graves' disease was made according to American Thyroid Association guidelines. Patients for the study were recruited at an endocrinology department in Xi'an, China. From each patient, about 9.7 milliliters of peripheral blood was collected into an EDTA anticoagulant tube. Ficoll Paque Plus density gradient separation was used to isolate PBMCs, and no additional T cell sorting was done. An Agilent 2100 Bioanalyzer and agarose gel were used to check RNA quality, while a NanoDrop 2000 measured RNA concentration. This clonotype was detected many times. Its antigen is still unknown. Base-call qualities are not available, and no considerably larger clone is one nucleotide away. Libraries came from multiplex PCR. Sequencing was carried out with an Illumina HiSeq 4000. To build TCR beta libraries, CDR3 regions were amplified by Arm-PCR using iRepertoire HTBI primers. Before sequencing, the PCR products underwent gel purification. The study's own analysis went as follows. Gene usage analysis of CDR3 amino acid clonotypes used the approximately 62 TRBV and about 15 TRBJ segments found across samples. COPE and FqMerger were used to merge the filtered high-quality paired reads into contigs. BLAST was used to align contigs to IMGT TRBV, TRBD and TRBJ reference genes, with CDR3 defined following IMGT. Any clonotype with a frequency above 0.1% was classified as a highly expanded clone. Shannon entropy was used to measure repertoire diversity, and the Gini coefficient was used to measure V-J evenness. Public clonotypes were defined as clonotypes shared by more than one individual. TCRdb applied fastp at Q25 and MiXCR to the public reads, then kept only in-frame beta chains. Identical CDR3 proteins give one entry, which carries the most common genes and DNA. The V and J calls come from TCRdb's annotation, not from the publication. Recorded for this sample are a few hundred thousand distinct CDR3 sequences; around 18% of them occurred a single time. The top ten hold approximately 14% of the sample.

This sample also belongs to another study, concerning T cells in Graves' hyperthyroidism and ophthalmopathy. Drawing on the second study: Graves' hyperthyroidism was defined as stable when no progression to ophthalmopathy occurred over 18 months of follow-up. The hyperthyroidism patients were between 18 and 65 years old and newly diagnosed, with a disease duration of less than 2 months. Patients with uncontrolled infections, other autoimmune diseases, pregnancy or lactation were excluded. Diagnoses were based on clinical symptoms, serum thyroxine and TRAb, thyroid ultrasound and orbital computed tomography. The first round of RT-PCR for the TCR CDR3 was performed with the HTBI primer set and the Qiagen OneStep RT-PCR kit. Blood samples also contained most of the expanded thyroid clonotypes (frequency above 0.001), which suggests that blood repertoires may reflect thyroid immune responses. A 13 V-J signature model separated ophthalmopathy from stable hyperthyroidism, with around 90% sensitivity and 81% to 83% specificity in cross-validation and 80%/75% in testing. In validation, progression to ophthalmopathy was predicted by the model with around 71% sensitivity and about 72% specificity, a median of roughly six months before onset. A discovery cohort of roughly 100 patients, 43 with Graves' ophthalmopathy and 55 to 65 with stable Graves' hyperthyroidism, was used to find distinguishing TCR V-J signatures. An independent validation cohort of around 19 hyperthyroidism patients and about 16 patients who later progressed to ophthalmopathy tested prospective prediction of ophthalmopathy. The approximately 100 discovery patients were divided at random into training and test sets in a 7:3 ratio. In about 6 Graves' hyperthyroidism patients, the study also compared T-cell repertoires from thyroid tissue with T-cell repertoires from blood. After blood sampling, hyperthyroidism patients were treated with methimazole at a starting dose of 30 mg daily, and ophthalmopathy patients were treated with high-dose intravenous methylprednisolone. Libraries were constructed in a second round of multiplex PCR, after which size selection and purification were carried out. Sequencing of the libraries was done on an Illumina HiSeq2000 using paired-end 100 bp reads. SOAPnuke was used to process the raw data, removing reads that contained adapters or uncalled bases, had a mean Phred below 15, or lacked an exact match to the constant primer or identifier. High-quality paired reads were merged with COPE v1.2.5, and unique nucleotide sequences were defined as clonotypes. MiTCR v1.1 was used to align clonotypes to the IMGT TRBV, TRBD and TRBJ reference segments. The analysis included only V-J combinations with a frequency above 0.0001, which together covered 99% to 99.2% of the repertoires. The TCS score was defined as F50 (clonal expansion) divided by E x V (chaos), with BLOSUM62-based TCRdist calculated between CDR3 peptides within each V-J. Welch's t-statistics and random forest reduced 500 to 550 V-J features to roughly 13, which were used in a naive Bayes classifier (R e1071). Sample size was not statistically predetermined, and investigators were not blinded to group allocation. According to the paper, TCR Vbeta CDR3 sequencing was carried out on 135 peripheral blood samples, which came from fewer than 50 ophthalmopathy, roughly 75 hyperthyroidism and approximately 17 progressor patients.

The sample in question was peripheral blood mononuclear cells (PBMCs), obtained at new diagnosis, from a patient treated with antithyroid drugs. The clonotype comes from a woman in her twenties or thirties with Graves disease. Donor details come from another sample of the same person, matched by shared clones.

The DNA sequence is given as TGTGCCAGCAGTTACGGGGGGTTCTATGGCTACACCTTC. Its coded protein is CASSYGGFYGYTF. The sequence joins TRBV6-9 to TRBJ1-2, with TRBD1 tentatively as D gene (5 bases match). The CDR1 and CDR2 encoded by the germline V gene are MNHGY and SVAAGI. V is reduced by 3 bases and J by 4 bases, leaving a spacing of 9 bases between them. The CDR3 starts with the cysteine, ends with the phenylalanine, and has 13 residues. Only the CDR3 region is kept as DNA, spanning 39 bases read in frame from base 1.